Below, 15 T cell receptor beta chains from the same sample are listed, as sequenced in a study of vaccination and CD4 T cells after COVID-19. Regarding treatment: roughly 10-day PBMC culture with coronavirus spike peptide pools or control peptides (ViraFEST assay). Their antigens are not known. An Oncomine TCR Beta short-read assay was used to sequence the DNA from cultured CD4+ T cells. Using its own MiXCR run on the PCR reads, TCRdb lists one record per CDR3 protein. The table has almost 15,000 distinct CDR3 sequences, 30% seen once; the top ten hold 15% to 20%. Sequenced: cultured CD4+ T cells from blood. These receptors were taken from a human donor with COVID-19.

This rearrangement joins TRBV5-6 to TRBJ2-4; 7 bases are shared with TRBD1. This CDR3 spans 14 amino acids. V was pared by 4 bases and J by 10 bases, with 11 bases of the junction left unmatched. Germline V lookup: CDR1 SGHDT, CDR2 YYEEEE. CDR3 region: CASSLPGQPVIQYF. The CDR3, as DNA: TGTGCCAGCAGCCTACCGGGACAGCCCGTTATTCAGTACTTC.

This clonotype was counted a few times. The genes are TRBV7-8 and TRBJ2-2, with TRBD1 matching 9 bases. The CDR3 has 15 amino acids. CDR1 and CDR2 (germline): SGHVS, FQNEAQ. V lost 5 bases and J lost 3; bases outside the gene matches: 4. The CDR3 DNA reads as TGTGCCAGCAGCCTCGGGACAGGGTACACCGGGGAGCTGTTTTTT. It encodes CASSLGTGYTGELFF. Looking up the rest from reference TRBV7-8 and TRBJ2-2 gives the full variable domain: GAGVSQSPRYKVAKRGQDVALRCDPISGHVSLFWYQQALGQGPEFLTYFQNEAQLDKSGLPSDRFFAERPEGSVSTLKIQRTQQEDSAVYLCASSLGTGYTGELFFGEGSRLTVL.

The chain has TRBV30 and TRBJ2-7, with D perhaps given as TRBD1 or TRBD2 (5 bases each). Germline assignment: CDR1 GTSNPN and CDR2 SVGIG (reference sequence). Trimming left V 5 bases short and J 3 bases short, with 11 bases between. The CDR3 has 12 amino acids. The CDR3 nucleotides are TGTGCCTGGGTGACAGACTACTACGAGCAGTACTTC. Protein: CAWVTDYYEQYF.

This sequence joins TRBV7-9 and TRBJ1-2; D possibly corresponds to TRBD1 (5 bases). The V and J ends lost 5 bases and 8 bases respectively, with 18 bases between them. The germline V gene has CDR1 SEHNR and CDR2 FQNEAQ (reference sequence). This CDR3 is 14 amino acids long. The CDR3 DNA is TGTGCCAGCAGCACCCCCGGGGGGTTTTGGGGCTACACCTTC. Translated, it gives CASSTPGGFWGYTF. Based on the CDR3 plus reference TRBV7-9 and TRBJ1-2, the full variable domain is DTGVSQNPRHKITKRGQNVTFRCDPISEHNRLYWYRQTLGQGPEFLTYFQNEAQLEKSRLLSDRFSAERPKGSFSTLEIQRTEQGDSAMYLCASSTPGGFWGYTFGSGTRLTVV.

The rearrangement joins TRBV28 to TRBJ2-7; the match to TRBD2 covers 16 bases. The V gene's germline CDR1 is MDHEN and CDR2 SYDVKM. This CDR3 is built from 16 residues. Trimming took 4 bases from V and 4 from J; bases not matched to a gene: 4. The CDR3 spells CASSYSGLAGGYEQYF. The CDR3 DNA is TGTGCCAGCAGTTACTCGGGACTAGCGGGGGGGTACGAGCAGTACTTC.

In DNA form, the CDR3 reads TGTGCCAGCAGCTTGGACCCAAGGAACAATCAGCCCCAGCATTTT. Encoded protein: CASSLDPRNNQPQHF. V usage is TRBV7-2 and J usage is TRBJ1-5; the D is unclear. Germline CDR1 SGHTA, CDR2 FQGNSA. V lost 3 bases and J 3 bases, leaving 12 bases between the germline ends. This CDR3 is built from 15 residues.

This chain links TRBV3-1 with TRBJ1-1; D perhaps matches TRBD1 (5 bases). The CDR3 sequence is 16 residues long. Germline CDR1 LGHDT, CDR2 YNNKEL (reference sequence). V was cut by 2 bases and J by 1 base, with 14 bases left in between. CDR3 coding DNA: TGTGCCAGCAGCCAATCTTCAGGCAGGGCGAACACTGAAGCTTTCTTT. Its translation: CASSQSSGRANTEAFF.

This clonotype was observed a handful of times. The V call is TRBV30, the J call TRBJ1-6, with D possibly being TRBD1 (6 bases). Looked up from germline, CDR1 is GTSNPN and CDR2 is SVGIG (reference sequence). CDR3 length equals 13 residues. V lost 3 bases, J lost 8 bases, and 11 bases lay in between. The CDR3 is CAWSPPGDSPLHF. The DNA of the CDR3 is TGTGCCTGGAGCCCCCCAGGGGATTCACCCCTCCACTTT.

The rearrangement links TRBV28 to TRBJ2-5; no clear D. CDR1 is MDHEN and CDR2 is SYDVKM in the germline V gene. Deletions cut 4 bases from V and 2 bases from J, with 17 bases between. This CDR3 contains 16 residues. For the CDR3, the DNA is TGTGCCAGCAGTTCCCCCAATCTAGTAACACAAGAGACCCAGTACTTC. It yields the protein CASSSPNLVTQETQYF. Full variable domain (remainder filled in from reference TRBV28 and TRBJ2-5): DVKVTQSSRYLVKRTGEKVFLECVQDMDHENMFWYRQDPGLGLRLIYFSYDVKMKEKGDIPEGYSVSREKKERFSLILESASTNQTSMYLCASSSPNLVTQETQYFGPGTRLLVL.

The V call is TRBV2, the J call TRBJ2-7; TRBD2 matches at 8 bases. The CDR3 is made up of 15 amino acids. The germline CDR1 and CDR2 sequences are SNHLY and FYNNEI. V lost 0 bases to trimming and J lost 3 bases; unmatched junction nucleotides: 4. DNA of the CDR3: TGTGCCAGCAGTGAAGCGGCGGGGGGAAACTACGAGCAGTACTTC. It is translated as CASSEAAGGNYEQYF.

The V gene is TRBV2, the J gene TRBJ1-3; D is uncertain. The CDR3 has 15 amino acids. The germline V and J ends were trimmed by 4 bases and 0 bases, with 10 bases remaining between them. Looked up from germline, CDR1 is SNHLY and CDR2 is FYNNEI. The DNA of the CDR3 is TGTGCCAGCAGTGGTATAGGGTCCTCTGGAAACACCATATATTTT. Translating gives CASSGIGSSGNTIYF.

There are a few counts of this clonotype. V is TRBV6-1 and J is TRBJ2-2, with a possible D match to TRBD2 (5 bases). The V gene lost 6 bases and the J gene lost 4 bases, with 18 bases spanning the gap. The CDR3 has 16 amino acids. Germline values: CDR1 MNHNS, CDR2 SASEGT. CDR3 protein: CASSRGPLPGTGELFF. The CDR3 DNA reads TGTGCCAGCAGCCGCGGGCCCCTCCCCGGCACCGGGGAGCTGTTTTTT.

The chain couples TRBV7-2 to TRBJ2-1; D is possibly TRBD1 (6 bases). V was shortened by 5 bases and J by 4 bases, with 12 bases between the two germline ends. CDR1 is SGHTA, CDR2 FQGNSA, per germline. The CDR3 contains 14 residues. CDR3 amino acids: CASSARQVYNEQFF. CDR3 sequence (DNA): TGTGCCAGCAGCGCAAGACAGGTATACAATGAGCAGTTCTTC.

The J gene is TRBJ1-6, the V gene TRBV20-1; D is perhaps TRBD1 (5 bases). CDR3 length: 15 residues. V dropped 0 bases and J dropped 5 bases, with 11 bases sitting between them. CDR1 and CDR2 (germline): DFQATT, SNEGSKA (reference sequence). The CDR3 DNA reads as TGCAGTGCTAGAGATTGGGGCCAAAATAATTCACCCCTCCACTTT. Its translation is CSARDWGQNNSPLHF.

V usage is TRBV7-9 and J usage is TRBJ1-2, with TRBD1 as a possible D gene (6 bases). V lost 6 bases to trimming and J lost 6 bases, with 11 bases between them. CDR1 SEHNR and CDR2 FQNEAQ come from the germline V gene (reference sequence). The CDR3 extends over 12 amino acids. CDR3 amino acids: CASSNREHGYTF. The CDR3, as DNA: TGTGCCAGCAGTAACAGGGAGCATGGCTACACCTTC.